This is a list of T cell receptor beta chains from one sample in a study of blood T cells in healthy people across ages. TCRdb re-called the 5' RACE reads with MiXCR, one entry per CDR3 protein. The sample has around 1,800,000 distinct CDR3 sequences; roughly two fifths are singletons. What was sequenced was blood. Every receptor here comes from a human donor in good health. Both conserved end residues are trimmed from each CDR3. D genes are given only for firm matches.

v_gene: TRBV7-2; d_gene: NA; j_gene: TRBJ1-4; CDR3aa: ASSYSPGSREKLF
v_gene: TRBV29-1; d_gene: NA; j_gene: TRBJ1-1; CDR3aa: SVLGHMNTEAF
v_gene: TRBV5-1; d_gene: NA; j_gene: NA; CDR3aa: ASSLEGRGTGETQY
v_gene: TRBV4-3; d_gene: NA; j_gene: TRBJ2-2; CDR3aa: ASSTASNTGELF
v_gene: TRBV6-4; d_gene: NA; j_gene: TRBJ2-6; CDR3aa: ASSDWPVGLPGANVLT
v_gene: TRBV10-3; d_gene: NA; j_gene: TRBJ1-5; CDR3aa: TISASDQPQH
v_gene: TRBV5-1; d_gene: TRBD1; j_gene: TRBJ1-4; CDR3aa: ASRPPGQGVANEKLF
v_gene: TRBV12-3/TRBV12-4; d_gene: NA; j_gene: TRBJ1-2; CDR3aa: ASSLWTRDYGYT
v_gene: TRBV7-2; d_gene: NA; j_gene: TRBJ2-6; CDR3aa: ASSSTYWANVLT
v_gene: TRBV7-3; d_gene: TRBD1; j_gene: TRBJ1-1; CDR3aa: ASSLKVGQSNTEAF
v_gene: TRBV24-1; d_gene: NA; j_gene: TRBJ2-4; CDR3aa: ATSDRRDSGNIQY
v_gene: TRBV29-1; d_gene: NA; j_gene: NA; CDR3aa: SVTLRRNEQY
v_gene: TRBV15; d_gene: NA; j_gene: TRBJ2-4; CDR3aa: ATSSGATGLANIQY
v_gene: TRBV29-1; d_gene: NA; j_gene: TRBJ1-5; CDR3aa: SGRDFGNQPQH
v_gene: TRBV28; d_gene: TRBD1; j_gene: TRBJ1-5; CDR3aa: ASSFPPGGSHNQPQH
v_gene: TRBV29-1; d_gene: NA; j_gene: TRBJ2-3; CDR3aa: SVASGTFISTDTQY
v_gene: TRBV12-3/TRBV12-4; d_gene: TRBD1; j_gene: TRBJ2-7; CDR3aa: ASSTWGQGYEQY
v_gene: TRBV5-1; d_gene: TRBD2; j_gene: TRBJ2-3; CDR3aa: ASSFRTSGGTSTDTQY
v_gene: TRBV6-6; d_gene: NA; j_gene: TRBJ1-5; CDR3aa: ASRAGAGNQPQH
v_gene: TRBV20-1; d_gene: NA; j_gene: TRBJ2-1; CDR3aa: SARDLNLRDEQF
v_gene: TRBV27; d_gene: NA; j_gene: TRBJ2-1; CDR3aa: ASSLDVDAHNEQF
v_gene: TRBV12-3/TRBV12-4; d_gene: TRBD2; j_gene: TRBJ2-1; CDR3aa: ASSFWGGGAYEQF
v_gene: TRBV7-2; d_gene: NA; j_gene: TRBJ2-2; CDR3aa: ASSSQSTGELF
v_gene: TRBV6-2/TRBV6-3; d_gene: NA; j_gene: TRBJ2-1; CDR3aa: ASSPRGPYNEQV
v_gene: TRBV5-1; d_gene: NA; j_gene: TRBJ2-1; CDR3aa: ASSLVQGSIYNEQF
v_gene: TRBV10-3; d_gene: NA; j_gene: TRBJ1-1; CDR3aa: ATSRQNTEAF
v_gene: TRBV5-1; d_gene: NA; j_gene: TRBJ2-4; CDR3aa: ASSCALMWEQY
v_gene: TRBV19; d_gene: NA; j_gene: TRBJ1-1; CDR3aa: ASRPRSRVLNTEAF
v_gene: TRBV6-2/TRBV6-3; d_gene: TRBD1; j_gene: TRBJ2-6; CDR3aa: ASRKTGTGANVLT
v_gene: TRBV5-1; d_gene: NA; j_gene: TRBJ2-1; CDR3aa: ASSHLGVPSGNEQF
v_gene: TRBV20-1; d_gene: TRBD2; j_gene: TRBJ2-1; CDR3aa: SARSLAGGGHEQF
v_gene: TRBV6-1; d_gene: TRBD2; j_gene: TRBJ2-5; CDR3aa: ASRESGGETQY
v_gene: TRBV7-9; d_gene: TRBD2; j_gene: TRBJ2-3; CDR3aa: ASSLHSGGADTQY
v_gene: TRBV7-2; d_gene: NA; j_gene: TRBJ2-7; CDR3aa: ASSLDRAGEQY
v_gene: TRBV29-1; d_gene: NA; j_gene: TRBJ2-5; CDR3aa: SVAAEETQY
v_gene: TRBV18; d_gene: NA; j_gene: TRBJ1-4; CDR3aa: ASSPRGVMEKLF
v_gene: TRBV4-3; d_gene: TRBD2; j_gene: TRBJ2-7; CDR3aa: AGSQASGEYYEQY
v_gene: TRBV6-2/TRBV6-3; d_gene: NA; j_gene: TRBJ2-1; CDR3aa: ASSYSIQGNEQF
v_gene: TRBV29-1; d_gene: NA; j_gene: TRBJ1-2; CDR3aa: SVEDQRSDGNYGYT
v_gene: TRBV5-1; d_gene: TRBD2; j_gene: TRBJ2-5; CDR3aa: ASSSGGTSGGSETQY
v_gene: TRBV7-2; d_gene: NA; j_gene: TRBJ2-7; CDR3aa: ASSFIGTPPYEQY
v_gene: TRBV24-1; d_gene: TRBD1; j_gene: TRBJ2-4; CDR3aa: ATSDSGQGDIQY